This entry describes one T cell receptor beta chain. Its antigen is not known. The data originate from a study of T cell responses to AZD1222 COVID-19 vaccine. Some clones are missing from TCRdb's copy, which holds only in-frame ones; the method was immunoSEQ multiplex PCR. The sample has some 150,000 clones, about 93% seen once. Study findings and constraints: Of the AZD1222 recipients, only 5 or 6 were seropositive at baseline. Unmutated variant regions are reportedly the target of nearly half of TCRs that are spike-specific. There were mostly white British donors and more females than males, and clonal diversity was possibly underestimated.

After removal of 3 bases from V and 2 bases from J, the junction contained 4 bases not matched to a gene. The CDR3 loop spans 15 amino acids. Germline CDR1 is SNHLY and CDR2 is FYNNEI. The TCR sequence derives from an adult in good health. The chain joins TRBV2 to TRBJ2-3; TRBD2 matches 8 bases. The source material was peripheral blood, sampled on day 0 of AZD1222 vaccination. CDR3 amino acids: CASSDPRGVTDTQYF. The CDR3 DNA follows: TGTGCCAGCAGTGACCCGCGGGGGGTCACAGATACGCAGTATTTT.